This entry concerns a single T cell receptor (beta chain). What it binds is not known. The source of the sample is a study of early T cells in non-severe SARS-CoV-2 infection. About the study: Chains were not paired, and sequencing was done on bulk RNA from unsorted whole blood. Study results and limitations: In VDJdb matching, anti-spike CD8 responses were favored while private and CD4 specificities went missing.

In germline, CDR1 is MNHNS, CDR2 SASEGT. This CDR3 spans 15 amino acids. Trimming at V came to 7 bases and at J to 5 bases, leaving 9 bases not matched to a gene. Individual cDNA molecules received unique molecular identifiers. TCRdb independently ran MiXCR on the 5' RACE reads; one entry per CDR3 protein. The sample consists of approximately 120,000 distinct CDR3 sequences, just under 15% of them appearing once. The chain recombines TRBV6-1 with TRBJ2-1; the match to TRBD1 covers 9 bases. The receptor's source is an adult who was a healthcare worker with PCR-confirmed SARS-CoV-2 infection or an uninfected control (not recorded which). Sequencing was done on a sample of whole blood. The CDR3: CASTHEGTGNNEQFF. The CDR3 bases are TGTGCCAGCACTCACGAAGGGACAGGGAACAATGAGCAGTTCTTC.